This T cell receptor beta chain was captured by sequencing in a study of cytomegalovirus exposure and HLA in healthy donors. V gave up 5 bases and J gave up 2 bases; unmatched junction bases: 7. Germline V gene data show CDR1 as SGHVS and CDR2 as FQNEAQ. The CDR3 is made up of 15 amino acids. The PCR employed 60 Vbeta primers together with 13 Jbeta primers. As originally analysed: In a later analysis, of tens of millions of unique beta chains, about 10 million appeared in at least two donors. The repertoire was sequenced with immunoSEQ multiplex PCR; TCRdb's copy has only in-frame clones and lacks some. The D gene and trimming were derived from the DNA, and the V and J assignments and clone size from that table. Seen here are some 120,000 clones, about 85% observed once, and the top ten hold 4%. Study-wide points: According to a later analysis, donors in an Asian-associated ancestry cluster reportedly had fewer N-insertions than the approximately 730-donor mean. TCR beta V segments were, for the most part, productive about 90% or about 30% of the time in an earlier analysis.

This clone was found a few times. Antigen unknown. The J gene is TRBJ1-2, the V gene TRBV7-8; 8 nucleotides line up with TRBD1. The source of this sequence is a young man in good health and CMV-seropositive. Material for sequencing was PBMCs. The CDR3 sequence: CASSTGGAQNYGYTF. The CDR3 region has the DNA TGTGCCAGCAGCACAGGGGGAGCTCAAAACTATGGCTACACCTTC. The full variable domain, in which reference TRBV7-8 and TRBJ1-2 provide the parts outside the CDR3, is GAGVSQSPRYKVAKRGQDVALRCDPISGHVSLFWYQQALGQGPEFLTYFQNEAQLDKSGLPSDRFFAERPEGSVSTLKIQRTQQEDSAVYLCASSTGGAQNYGYTFGSGTRLTVV.